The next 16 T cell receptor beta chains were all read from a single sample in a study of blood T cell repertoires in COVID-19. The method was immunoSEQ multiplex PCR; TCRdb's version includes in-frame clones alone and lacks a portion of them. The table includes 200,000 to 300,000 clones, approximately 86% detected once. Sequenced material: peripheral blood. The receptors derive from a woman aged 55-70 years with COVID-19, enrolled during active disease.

CDR3 in DNA: TGTGCCAGCACCAGGACAGTACCGAACACTGAAGCTTTCTTT. Its translation: CASTRTVPNTEAFF. This chain connects TRBV28 to TRBJ1-1, with a tentative D call TRBD1 (6 bases). The CDR3 is 14 residues long. CDR1 is MDHEN, CDR2 SYDVKM, per germline. Between the trimmed V and J ends, which lost 7 bases and 1 base, there was a span of 13 bases.

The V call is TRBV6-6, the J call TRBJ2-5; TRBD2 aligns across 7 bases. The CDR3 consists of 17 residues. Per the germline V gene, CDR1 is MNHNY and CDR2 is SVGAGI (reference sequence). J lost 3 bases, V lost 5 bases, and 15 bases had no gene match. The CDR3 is CASSHLGLVSVKETQYF. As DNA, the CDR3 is TGTGCCAGCAGTCACCTAGGACTAGTTTCAGTAAAAGAGACCCAGTACTTC.

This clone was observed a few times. As DNA, the CDR3 is TGTGCCAGCAGTACAGGGGTCGGAAACACCATATATTTT. It translates to CASSTGVGNTIYF. The genes are TRBV2 and TRBJ1-3; 7 bases are shared with TRBD1. CDR1 is SNHLY, CDR2 FYNNEI, per germline. The V and J ends lost 5 bases and 4 bases, in that order; junction bases with no gene match: 2. The CDR3 contains 13 residues.

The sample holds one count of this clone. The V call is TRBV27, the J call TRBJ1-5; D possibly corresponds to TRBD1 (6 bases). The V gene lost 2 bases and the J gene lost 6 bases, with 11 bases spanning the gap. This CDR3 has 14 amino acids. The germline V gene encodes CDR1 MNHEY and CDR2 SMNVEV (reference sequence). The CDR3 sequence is CASSLNRVGQPQHF. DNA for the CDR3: TGTGCCAGCAGTTTAAACAGGGTAGGTCAGCCCCAGCATTTT.

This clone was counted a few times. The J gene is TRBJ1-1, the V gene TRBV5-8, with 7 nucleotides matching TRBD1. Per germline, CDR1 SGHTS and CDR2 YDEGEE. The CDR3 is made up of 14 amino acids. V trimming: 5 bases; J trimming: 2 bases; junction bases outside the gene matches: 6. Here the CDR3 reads CASRRGQLNTEAFF. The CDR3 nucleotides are TGTGCCAGCAGGCGGGGACAGTTAAACACTGAAGCTTTCTTT.

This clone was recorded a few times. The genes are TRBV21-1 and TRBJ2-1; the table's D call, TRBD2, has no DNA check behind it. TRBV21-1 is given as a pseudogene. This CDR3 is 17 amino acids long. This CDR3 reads CASSILEGLATYNEQFF. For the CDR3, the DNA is TGTGCCAGCAGCATATTGGAGGGACTAGCGACTTACAATGAGCAGTTCTTC.

CDR3 in DNA: TGTGCCATCAGTGAGAGAGCGGGAGAGACCCAGTACTTC. As protein: CAISERAGETQYF. The gene calls are TRBV10-3 and TRBJ2-5, with a possible D match to TRBD2 (6 bases). This CDR3 contains 13 residues. V was trimmed by 2 bases and J by 4 bases, leaving 8 bases between them. Looked up from germline, CDR1 is ENHRY and CDR2 is SYGVKD.

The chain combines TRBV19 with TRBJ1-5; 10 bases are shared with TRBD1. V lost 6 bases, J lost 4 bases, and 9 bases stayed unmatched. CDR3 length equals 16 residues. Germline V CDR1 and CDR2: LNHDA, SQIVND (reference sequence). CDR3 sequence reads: CASRPDRGRGNQPQHF. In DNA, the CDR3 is TGTGCCAGTAGACCGGACAGGGGGAGAGGTAATCAGCCCCAGCATTTT.

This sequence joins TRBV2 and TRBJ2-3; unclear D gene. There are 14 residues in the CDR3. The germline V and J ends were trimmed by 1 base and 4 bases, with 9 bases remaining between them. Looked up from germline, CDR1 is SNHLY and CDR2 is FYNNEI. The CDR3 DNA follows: TGTGCCAGCAGTGAAGTAGCTGAAGCAGATACGCAGTATTTT. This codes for CASSEVAEADTQYF.

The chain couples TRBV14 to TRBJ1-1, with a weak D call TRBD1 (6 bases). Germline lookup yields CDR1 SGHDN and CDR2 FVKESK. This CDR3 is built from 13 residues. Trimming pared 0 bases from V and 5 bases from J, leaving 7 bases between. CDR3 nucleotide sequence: TGTGCCAGCAGCCAAGATAGGGGGACTGAAGCTTTCTTT. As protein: CASSQDRGTEAFF.

The CDR3 bases are TGTGCCAGCAGCGGGGGACTTTTCACCGGGGAGCTGTTTTTT. This encodes CASSGGLFTGELFF. The rearrangement uses TRBV5-4 and TRBJ2-2; D perhaps matches TRBD2 (6 bases). V lost 4 bases to trimming and J lost 4 bases, with 11 bases between them. Germline CDR1 reads SGHNT; CDR2 reads YYREEE (reference sequence). The CDR3 loop spans 14 amino acids.

CDR3 loop: CASSSPRDRGGETQYF. Written as DNA, the CDR3 is TGTGCCAGCAGCTCCCCGCGAGACAGGGGGGGAGAGACCCAGTACTTC. The chain couples TRBV5-5 to TRBJ2-5; 9 nucleotides match TRBD1. CDR1 is SGHKS and CDR2 is YYEKEE in the germline V gene (reference sequence). The CDR3 contains 16 residues. Trimming cost V 3 bases and J 4 bases; bases outside gene matches: 10.

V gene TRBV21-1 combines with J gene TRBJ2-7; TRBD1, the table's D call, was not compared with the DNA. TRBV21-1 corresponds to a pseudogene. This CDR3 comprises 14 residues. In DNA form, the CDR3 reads TGTGCCAGCAGCAAAGTCGGAACAGCCGCTGCGCAGTACTTC. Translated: CASSKVGTAAAQYF.

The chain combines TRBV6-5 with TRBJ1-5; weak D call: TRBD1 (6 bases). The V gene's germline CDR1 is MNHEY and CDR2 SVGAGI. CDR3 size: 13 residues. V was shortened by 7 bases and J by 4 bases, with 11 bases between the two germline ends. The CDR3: CASKGQPNQPQHF. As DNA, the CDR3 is TGTGCCAGCAAGGGACAACCGAATCAGCCCCAGCATTTT.

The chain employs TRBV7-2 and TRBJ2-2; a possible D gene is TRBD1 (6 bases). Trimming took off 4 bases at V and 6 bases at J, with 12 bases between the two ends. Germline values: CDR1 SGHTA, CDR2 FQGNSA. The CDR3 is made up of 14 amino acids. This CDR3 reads CASSSTQGPGELFF. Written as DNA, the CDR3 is TGTGCCAGCAGCTCTACACAGGGTCCCGGGGAGCTGTTTTTT.

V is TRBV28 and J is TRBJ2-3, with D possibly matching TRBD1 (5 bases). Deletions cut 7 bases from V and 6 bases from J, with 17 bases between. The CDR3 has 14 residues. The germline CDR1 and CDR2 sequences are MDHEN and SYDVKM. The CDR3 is CASIAPGRADTQYF. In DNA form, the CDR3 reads TGTGCCAGCATCGCGCCGGGCAGGGCGGATACGCAGTATTTT.